This TCR beta chain was sequenced in a study of T cell changes during pregnancy in multiple sclerosis. This CDR3 is 12 amino acids long. The germline CDR1 and CDR2 sequences are LNHNV and YYDKDF (reference sequence). Measured with immunoSEQ multiplex PCR; TCRdb has only the in-frame clones, and not every one. The sample carries some 48,000 clones, around 90% recorded once. The source is a female donor in good health, enrolled as a control in a pregnancy study. V is TRBV15 and J is TRBJ2-7; 7 positions match TRBD1. Sequencing was performed on CD4+ T cells from peripheral blood mononuclear cells, taken after pregnancy. CDR3 sequence (DNA): TGTGCACCCCGGGACAGTACCTACGAGCAGTACTTC. As protein: CAPRDSTYEQYF.